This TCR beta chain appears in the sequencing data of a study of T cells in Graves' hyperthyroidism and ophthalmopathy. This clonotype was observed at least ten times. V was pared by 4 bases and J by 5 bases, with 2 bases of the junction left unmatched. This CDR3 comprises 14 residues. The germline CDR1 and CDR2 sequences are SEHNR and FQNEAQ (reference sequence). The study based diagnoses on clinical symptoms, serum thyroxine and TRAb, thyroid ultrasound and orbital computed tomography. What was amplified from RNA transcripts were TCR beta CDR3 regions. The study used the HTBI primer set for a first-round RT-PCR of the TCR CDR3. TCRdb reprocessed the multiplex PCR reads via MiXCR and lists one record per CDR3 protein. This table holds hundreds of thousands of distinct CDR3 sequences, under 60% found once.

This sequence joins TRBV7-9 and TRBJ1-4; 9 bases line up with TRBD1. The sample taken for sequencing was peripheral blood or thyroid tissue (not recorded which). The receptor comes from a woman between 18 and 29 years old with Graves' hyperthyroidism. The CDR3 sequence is CASSSTGGNEKLFF. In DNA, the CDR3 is TGTGCCAGCAGCTCGACAGGGGGGAATGAAAAACTGTTTTTT.